This T cell receptor (beta chain) came from a study of cytomegalovirus exposure and HLA in healthy donors. Researchers ran the PCR with 60 Vbeta and 13 Jbeta primers. The data were produced by immunoSEQ multiplex PCR, yet TCRdb's version contains in-frame clones alone and is incomplete. Here the sample spans about 82,000 clones, around 77% being singletons. Looked up from germline, CDR1 is PRHDT and CDR2 is FYEKMQ (reference sequence). This CDR3 spans 17 amino acids. The J segment lost 6 bases and the V segment lost 5 bases, leaving 14 bases of the junction unmatched. The material sequenced was PBMCs. The chain recombines TRBV13 with TRBJ2-3; the match to TRBD2 covers 10 bases. The TCR sequence derives from a man between 45 and 60 years old in good health and CMV-seronegative. CDR3: CASSTTSGSVGQDTQYF. The CDR3 region has the DNA TGTGCCAGCAGCACGACTAGCGGGTCCGTTGGCCAGGATACGCAGTATTTT.